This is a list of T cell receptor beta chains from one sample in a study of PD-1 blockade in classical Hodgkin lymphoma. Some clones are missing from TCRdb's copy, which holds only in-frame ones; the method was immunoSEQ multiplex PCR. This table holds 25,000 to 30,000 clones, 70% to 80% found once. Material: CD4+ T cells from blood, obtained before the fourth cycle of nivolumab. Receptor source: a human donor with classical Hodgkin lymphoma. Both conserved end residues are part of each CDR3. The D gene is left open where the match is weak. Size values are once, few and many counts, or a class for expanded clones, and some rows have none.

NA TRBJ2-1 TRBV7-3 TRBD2 TGTGCCAGCAGCCTCAGCGGGGGCTCCTACAATGAGCAGTTCTTC CASSLSGGSYNEQFF
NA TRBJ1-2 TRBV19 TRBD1 TGTGCCAGTAGTATCGGACAGGAGGACACCTTC CASSIGQEDTF
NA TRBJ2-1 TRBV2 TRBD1 TGTGCCAGCAGTGGGACAGGGTACAATGAGCAGTTCTTC CASSGTGYNEQFF
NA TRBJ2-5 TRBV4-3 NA TGCGCCAGCAGCCCTTGGGTAGGCCAACAAGAGACCCAGTACTTC CASSPWVGQQETQYF
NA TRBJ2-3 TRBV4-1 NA TGCGCCAGCAGCCAAGGGTGGGGGAACACAGATACGCAGTATTTT CASSQGWGNTDTQYF
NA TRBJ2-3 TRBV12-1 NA TGTGCCAGCATCGCACGGGATACGCAGTATTTT CASIARDTQYF
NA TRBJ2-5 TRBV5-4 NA TGTGCCAGCAGCACCAACACAGGGAGAAGGGAGACCCAGTACTTC CASSTNTGRRETQYF
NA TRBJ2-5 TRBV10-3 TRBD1 TGTGCCATCAGCTTTGGACAGGAAGAGACCCAGTACTTC CAISFGQEETQYF
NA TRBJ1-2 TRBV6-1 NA TGTGCCAGCAGTGTGAGGAGGGGGGAGATAGGGGGCTACACCTTC CASSVRRGEIGGYTF
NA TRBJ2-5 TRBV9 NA TGTGCCAGCAGCGCAGGGACGGGGGAGACCCAGTACTTC CASSAGTGETQYF
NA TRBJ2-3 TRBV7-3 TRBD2 TGTGCCAGCAGCTCAACTAGCGGGGTTACAGATACGCAGTATTTT CASSSTSGVTDTQYF
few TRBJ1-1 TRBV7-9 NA TGTGCCAGCAGCTTGACGGTGGCTTTCTTT CASSLTVAFF
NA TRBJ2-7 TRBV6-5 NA TGTGCCAGCCGACGGACAGCCAGTTCCTACGAGCAGTACTTC CASRRTASSYEQYF
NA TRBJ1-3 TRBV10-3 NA TGTGCCATCAGTGCCTCTGATGGGAGCTCTGGAAACACCATATATTTT CAISASDGSSGNTIYF
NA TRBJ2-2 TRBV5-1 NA TGCGCCAGCAGCTTGGCCGCGGGACTTCTTAACACCGGGGAGCTGTTTTTT CASSLAAGLLNTGELFF
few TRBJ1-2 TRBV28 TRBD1 TGTGCCAGCAACTCACAGGGGGCAATTGACTATGGCTACACCTTC CASNSQGAIDYGYTF
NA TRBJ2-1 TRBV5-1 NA TGCGCCAGCAGGAACGGCGGGGGCGGGGTCAATGAGCAGTTCTTC CASRNGGGGVNEQFF
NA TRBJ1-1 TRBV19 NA TGTGCCAGTAGTATATTCGTTGCTGTGGGCACTGAAGCTTTCTTT CASSIFVAVGTEAFF
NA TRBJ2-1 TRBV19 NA TGTGCCAGTAGTATAACCCAGGGACCCAATGAGCAGTTCTTC CASSITQGPNEQFF
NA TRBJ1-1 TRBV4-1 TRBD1 TGCGCCAGCAGCCACCTGACAGGGGGCGAGGGGAACACTGAAGCTTTCTTT CASSHLTGGEGNTEAFF